Each of the 20 T cell receptor beta chains below was sequenced from the same sample in a study of blood T cell repertoires in COVID-19. Some clones are missing from TCRdb's copy, which holds only in-frame ones; the method was immunoSEQ multiplex PCR. In the table there are 250,000 to 400,000 clones, approximately 88% of which are singletons. Specimen: peripheral blood. These receptors were obtained from a woman in her 30s with COVID-19, enrolled during active disease.

This clone has a single count. The V and J genes are TRBV5-1 and TRBJ1-2; D is unclear. Germline V lookup: CDR1 SGHRS, CDR2 YFSETQ. Trimming left V 6 bases short and J 2 bases short, with 14 bases between. CDR3 length: 14 residues. The CDR3 region is CASTLAPGNYGYTF. Written as DNA, the CDR3 is TGCGCCAGCACACTCGCGCCGGGGAACTATGGCTACACCTTC.

The chain carries TRBV2 and TRBJ1-5; D gene uncertain. The CDR3 runs 13 residues. V was cut by 3 bases and J by 6 bases, with 9 bases left in between. CDR1 is SNHLY, CDR2 FYNNEI, per germline. CDR3 DNA sequence: TGTGCCAGCAGTGATAGGAGGGCTCAGCCCCAGCATTTT. Its translation is CASSDRRAQPQHF.

The chain has TRBV7-2 and TRBJ1-1; 7 bases are shared with TRBD1. Unmatched junction bases numbered 18, after V lost 5 bases and J lost 3 bases. The germline V gene has CDR1 SGHTA and CDR2 FQGNSA. The length of the CDR3 is 18 residues. CDR3 coding DNA: TGTGCCAGCAGCCATTACGTCGGGACAGTGTCTTTATACACTGAAGCTTTCTTT. Translating gives CASSHYVGTVSLYTEAFF.

This rearrangement joins TRBV27 to TRBJ2-2; the match to TRBD2 covers 7 bases. CDR1 is MNHEY, CDR2 SMNVEV, per germline (reference sequence). V shed 6 bases, J shed 4 bases, and the junction held 11 bases outside the gene matches. The CDR3 is made up of 16 amino acids. The CDR3 loop is CASSPSGGGSTGELFF. CDR3 in DNA: TGTGCCAGCAGCCCCTCTGGGGGGGGAAGCACCGGGGAGCTGTTTTTT.

The V gene is TRBV7-2, the J gene TRBJ1-1; D is uncertain. The germline CDR1 and CDR2 sequences are SGHTA and FQGNSA. The length of the CDR3 is 13 residues. V lost 6 bases, J lost 7 bases, and 15 bases lay in between. The CDR3 protein is CASRHPERFEAFF. CDR3 coding DNA: TGTGCCAGCAGACATCCGGAGAGATTTGAAGCTTTCTTT.

This rearrangement joins TRBV6-2 or TRBV6-3 to TRBJ1-1; no firm D call. The CDR3 has 11 amino acids. Trimming stripped 5 bases from V and 11 bases from J, with 12 bases between. Per germline, CDR1 MNHEY and CDR2 SVGEGT. The CDR3 sequence is CASSTAREAFF. As DNA, the CDR3 is TGTGCCAGCAGTACCGCCCGGGAGGCTTTCTTT.

This clone appeared a single time. The chain carries TRBV3-1 (or the pseudogene TRBV3-2) and TRBJ2-7, with TRBD1 identical over 10 bases. Germline assignment: CDR1 LGHDT and CDR2 YNNKEL (reference sequence). Losses at the gene ends were 2 bases for V and 3 bases for J; bases not matched to a gene: 4. CDR3 length: 15 residues. The CDR3 region is CASSQRQGAFYEQYF. In nucleotides, the CDR3 is TGTGCCAGCAGCCAAAGACAGGGGGCATTCTACGAGCAGTACTTC.

The chain joins TRBV13 to TRBJ1-4; D is possibly TRBD1 (5 bases). Trimming took 6 bases from V and 0 from J, leaving 11 bases between them. The CDR3 runs to 15 residues. Germline CDR1 is PRHDT and CDR2 is FYEKMQ (reference sequence). The CDR3 sequence: CASRYSGTTNEKLFF. Written as DNA, the CDR3 is TGTGCCAGCAGGTATTCAGGGACAACTAATGAAAAACTGTTTTTT.

The chain recombines TRBV6-1 with TRBJ1-2, with TRBD1 matching 8 bases. J gave up 7 bases and V 3 bases, and 22 bases lay outside the gene matches. Germline values: CDR1 MNHNS, CDR2 SASEGT. The CDR3 spans 19 residues. The CDR3 DNA sequence: TGTGCCAGCAGTGACCCTTCGGCCGGACCGAACAGGGGGGAAAGTGGCTACACCTTC. This translates into CASSDPSAGPNRGESGYTF.

The chain has TRBV6-2 or TRBV6-3 and TRBJ2-2; 9 positions agree with TRBD2. J lost 6 bases, V lost 7 bases, and 15 bases had no gene match. The CDR3 is 17 residues long. Germline V gene data show CDR1 as MNHEY and CDR2 as SVGEGT. CDR3 residues: CASTPHSGGPRSGELFF. As DNA, the CDR3 is TGTGCCAGCACCCCTCATAGCGGGGGCCCCCGGTCCGGGGAGCTGTTTTTT.

The chain uses TRBV2 and TRBJ1-2, with D hard to call. The CDR3 consists of 13 residues. Trimming removed 4 bases from V and 4 bases from J, with 10 bases in between. Germline V gene lookup returns CDR1 SNHLY and CDR2 FYNNEI. CDR3 loop: CASSATTGYGYTF. The CDR3 DNA reads TGTGCCAGCAGTGCCACTACGGGCTATGGCTACACCTTC.

J is TRBJ2-5 and V is TRBV6-2 or TRBV6-3; 11 bases map to TRBD2. Germline V gene data show CDR1 as MNHEY and CDR2 as SVGEGT. Losses at the gene ends were 0 bases for V and 9 bases for J; bases not matched to a gene: 12. The CDR3 sequence is 17 residues long. DNA for the CDR3: TGTGCCAGCAGTTACTCGAATTGGCTAGCGGGGGGTTCTTCCCAGTACTTC. It specifies CASSYSNWLAGGSSQYF.

The rearrangement uses TRBV7-9 and TRBJ2-7, with 7 positions matching TRBD1. V was clipped by 8 bases and J by 3 bases; unmatched bases: 10. The CDR3 runs 14 residues. The germline CDR1 and CDR2 sequences are SEHNR and FQNEAQ (reference sequence). The CDR3 is CASPGQDSDYEQYV. The DNA for the CDR3 is TGTGCCAGCCCCGGACAGGACAGCGACTACGAGCAGTACGTC.

V and J are TRBV24-1 and TRBJ1-5, with D possibly being TRBD1 (6 bases). The CDR3 has 16 residues. V lost 2 bases and J lost 0, with 10 bases in between. The germline gives CDR1 KGHDR, CDR2 SFDVKD. CDR3 sequence (DNA): TGTGCCACCAGTGATTCGGGACACCCTAGCAATCAGCCCCAGCATTTT. Encoded protein: CATSDSGHPSNQPQHF.

This chain connects TRBV5-4 to TRBJ2-3, with 10 bases aligning to TRBD2. CDR1 and CDR2 (germline): SGHNT, YYREEE (reference sequence). V was clipped by 4 bases and J by 5 bases; unmatched bases: 10. CDR3 length equals 16 residues. The CDR3 coding sequence is TGTGCCAGCAGCCTGGGGAATAGCGGGGGGCGAGATACGCAGTATTTT. It codes for CASSLGNSGGRDTQYF.

The chain couples TRBV7-2 to TRBJ1-4; 10 bases are shared with TRBD1. The J segment lost 5 bases and the V segment lost 3 bases, leaving 3 bases of the junction unmatched. This CDR3 is 15 amino acids long. Germline V gene lookup returns CDR1 SGHTA and CDR2 FQGNSA. CDR3 sequence: CASSFDRGQNEKLFF. DNA of the CDR3: TGTGCCAGCAGCTTCGACAGGGGGCAGAATGAAAAACTGTTTTTT.

The V and J genes are TRBV19 and TRBJ2-2, with 8 bases aligning to TRBD1. CDR1 is LNHDA and CDR2 is SQIVND in the germline V gene (reference sequence). Losses at the gene ends were 3 bases for V and 6 bases for J; bases not matched to a gene: 6. The CDR3 is 15 amino acids. The CDR3 reads CASSIARGLPGELFF. CDR3 nucleotides: TGTGCCAGTAGTATTGCCAGGGGGCTTCCCGGGGAGCTGTTTTTT.

This chain connects TRBV2 to TRBJ1-1; a weak D match, TRBD1 (6 bases). This CDR3 spans 14 amino acids. In germline, CDR1 is SNHLY, CDR2 FYNNEI. Deletions cut 8 bases from V and 4 bases from J, with 17 bases between. The chain's CDR3 is CASGGGAAATEAFF. The CDR3, as DNA: TGTGCCAGCGGGGGGGGCGCAGCGGCCACTGAAGCTTTCTTT.

The rearrangement joins TRBV7-8 to TRBJ2-5, with a possible D match to TRBD1 (5 bases). Germline V lookup: CDR1 SGHVS, CDR2 FQNEAQ. This CDR3 region has 14 residues. V was cut by 5 bases and J by 5 bases, with 15 bases left in between. The CDR3 region is CASSPSYSGETQYF. In DNA, the CDR3 is TGTGCCAGCAGCCCATCATACTCAGGGGAGACCCAGTACTTC.

V gene TRBV27 combines with J gene TRBJ2-5; no clear D. The germline CDR1 and CDR2 sequences are MNHEY and SMNVEV (reference sequence). Trimming removed 5 bases from V and 5 bases from J, with 9 bases in between. This CDR3 comprises 12 residues. DNA for the CDR3: TGTGCCAGCAGTCTCCTAGGCGAGACCCAGTACTTC. Translating gives CASSLLGETQYF.